The 4 T cell receptor beta chains listed next were all sequenced from one sample in a study of OX40 agonist ivuxolimab in advanced cancers. The repertoire was sequenced with immunoSEQ multiplex PCR; TCRdb's copy has only in-frame clones and lacks some. The data contain about 13,000 clones, around 83% of them singletons. The sequencing here drew on CD4+ or CD8+ T cells sorted from blood, taken in a trial of the OX40 agonist ivuxolimab. These receptors originate from an adult with an advanced solid tumor such as melanoma, head and neck, liver or kidney cancer.

The chain has TRBV28 and TRBJ2-1; 8 nucleotides line up with TRBD2. Trimming took 3 bases from V and 5 from J; bases not matched to a gene: 3. CDR3 length: 14 amino acids. CDR1 is MDHEN, CDR2 SYDVKM, per germline. As DNA, the CDR3 is TGTGCCAGCAGTTTGCGACTAGCGAACAATGAGCAGTTCTTC. This sequence encodes CASSLRLANNEQFF.

With regard to this clone: One junction end does not reproduce the germline sequence, and a read error may be involved. V is TRBV5-5 and J is TRBJ1-1; D call uncertain. CDR1 is SGHKS, CDR2 YYEKEE, per germline (reference sequence). The CDR3 is made up of 13 amino acids. The DNA for the CDR3 is TGTGCCAGCAGCTTGTGGTTGAAAACTGAAGCTTTCTTT. It encodes CASSLWLKTEAFF.

This chain connects TRBV28 to TRBJ2-3, with 7 bases identical to TRBD1. The CDR3 sequence is 20 residues long. Germline lookup yields CDR1 MDHEN and CDR2 SYDVKM. Trimming removed 0 bases from V and 0 bases from J; junction bases left unmatched: 15. As DNA, the CDR3 is TGTGCCAGCAGTTTATGGGTACTTGCACGGGACAGTACTAGCACAGATACGCAGTATTTT. It encodes CASSLWVLARDSTSTDTQYF.

This clone was detected a few times. The chain uses TRBV30 and TRBJ1-4; D gene ambiguous. The germline V gene has CDR1 GTSNPN and CDR2 SVGIG (reference sequence). V was shortened by 1 base and J by 8 bases, with 8 bases between the two germline ends. The CDR3 totals 12 residues. CDR3: CAWSALVEKLFF. CDR3 sequence (DNA): TGTGCCTGGAGTGCCCTCGTGGAAAAACTGTTTTTT.